This TCR beta chain was profiled in a study of neurological immune-mediated disorders. Study-level information: Multiple sclerosis patients (n of about 34) included some 30 with relapsing-remitting and 3 with secondary progressive disease.

The study built unsorted libraries from 2 million PBMCs kept at -80 C. TCRdb fed the 5' RACE reads into MiXCR, producing one record per CDR3 protein. The sample gives some 86,000 distinct CDR3 sequences, 2% to 3% of which show up once; roughly 1.2% is in the top ten. Study-wide points: None of the CDR3 amino acid sequences of expanded clones were shared across subjects, and this suggested private repertoires in all groups. Expansion of TCR clones was greatest in HTLV-1-associated myelopathy and smallest in multiple sclerosis, where it fell below that of healthy controls.

This clonotype was counted at least ten times. Antigen specificity is unknown. The sequenced sample consisted of PBMCs. This clonotype was sampled from a woman aged 25-40 years with multiple sclerosis.

The CDR3, as DNA: TGTGCCAGCAGTCCGACAGGGGGGGGCTATGGCTACACCTTC. The encoded protein is CASSPTGGGYGYTF. This rearrangement joins TRBV12-3 or TRBV12-4 to TRBJ1-2, with 9 bases aligning to TRBD1. The V segment lost 5 bases and the J segment 4 bases; nucleotides outside the gene matches: 5. The CDR3 loop spans 14 amino acids.